The 10 T cell receptor beta chains below all came from one sample that was sequenced in a study of cytomegalovirus exposure and HLA in healthy donors. This table comes from immunoSEQ multiplex PCR, and its TCRdb copy is limited to in-frame clones, with some not included. The sample contains some 200,000 clones, around nine tenths of which appear only once. The sample taken for sequencing was PBMCs. The origin of the receptors is a man aged 30 to 45 in good health and CMV-seropositive.

The chain is built from TRBV28 and TRBJ2-7; weak D call: TRBD2 (6 bases). V was shortened by 2 bases and J by 2 bases, with 10 bases between the two germline ends. The CDR3 has 14 residues. CDR1 and CDR2 (germline): MDHEN, SYDVKM. The CDR3 region has the DNA TGTGCCAGCAGTTTAGGGGACTTCGCCTACGAGCAGTACTTC. As protein: CASSLGDFAYEQYF.

V gene TRBV4-3 combines with J gene TRBJ2-7; weak D call: TRBD1 (7 bases). The CDR3 totals 13 residues. The germline V gene encodes CDR1 LGHNA and CDR2 YSLEER. V lost 2 bases and J lost 6, with 11 bases in between. CDR3 in amino acids: CASSQMQGGEQYF. CDR3 sequence (DNA): TGCGCCAGCAGCCAAATGCAGGGGGGCGAGCAGTACTTC.

The chain recombines TRBV29-1 with TRBJ2-7, with D possibly TRBD1 on 5 matching bases. Trimming took 0 bases from V and 2 from J, leaving 11 bases between them. This CDR3 contains 14 residues. CDR1 is SQVTM, CDR2 ANQGSEA, per germline. This CDR3 is CSVEEEGETYEQYF. The CDR3, as DNA: TGCAGCGTTGAAGAGGAAGGGGAAACCTACGAGCAGTACTTC.

V usage is TRBV27 and J usage is TRBJ1-1; no firm D call. The V gene's germline CDR1 is MNHEY and CDR2 SMNVEV (reference sequence). V lost 0 bases to trimming and J lost 8 bases, with 10 bases between them. This CDR3 contains 13 residues. The CDR3 nucleotides read TGTGCCAGCAGTTTATCTTCAGTCACAGAAGCTTTCTTT. Translating it yields CASSLSSVTEAFF.

The chain carries TRBV7-3 and TRBJ2-3; weak D call: TRBD2 (6 bases). Germline CDR1 is SGHTA and CDR2 is FQGTGA. This CDR3 is 14 amino acids long. V shed 4 bases and J shed 1 base, with 9 bases lying between them. The CDR3 region is CASSSGGGTDTQYF. The DNA for the CDR3 is TGTGCCAGCAGCTCCGGGGGAGGCACAGATACGCAGTATTTT.

The CDR3 DNA reads TGTGCCAGCAGAAGGGACAGGGGTATGGATACGCAGTATTTT. It codes for CASRRDRGMDTQYF. The V gene is TRBV27, the J gene TRBJ2-3; 10 positions agree with TRBD1. This CDR3 spans 14 amino acids. V was pared by 6 bases and J by 6 bases, with 6 bases of the junction left unmatched. From germline, CDR1 is MNHEY and CDR2 SMNVEV (reference sequence).

This clone was seen once. The chain couples TRBV4-1 to TRBJ2-1; possibly TRBD1 for D (5 bases). The CDR3 loop spans 18 amino acids. V was pared by 2 bases and J by 0 bases, with 17 bases between. Germline CDR1 and CDR2: MGHRA and YSYEKL. The CDR3: CASSQRTIAQSSYNEQFF. DNA for the CDR3: TGCGCCAGCAGCCAAAGGACAATAGCCCAGAGCTCCTACAATGAGCAGTTCTTC.

The V and J genes are TRBV29-1 and TRBJ2-7; D possibly corresponds to TRBD1 (7 bases). The CDR3 runs to 13 residues. The germline V and J ends were trimmed by 7 bases and 1 base, with 14 bases remaining between them. Per the germline V gene, CDR1 is SQVTM and CDR2 is ANQGSEA. CDR3 amino acids: CSAGRGQSYEQYF. CDR3 nucleotides: TGCAGCGCGGGGCGGGGACAGTCCTACGAGCAGTACTTC.

The V gene is TRBV5-6, the J gene TRBJ2-7, with D maybe TRBD2 (6 bases). The length of the CDR3 is 15 residues. CDR1 is SGHDT, CDR2 YYEEEE, per germline. V shed 5 bases and J shed 0 bases, with 15 bases lying between them. CDR3 sequence reads: CASSLGLPSSYEQYF. CDR3 coding DNA: TGTGCCAGCAGTCTAGGACTACCGAGCTCCTACGAGCAGTACTTC. The full variable domain, with the rest looked up from reference TRBV5-6 and TRBJ2-7, is DAGVTQSPTHLIKTRGQQVTLRCSPKSGHDTVSWYQQALGQGPQFIFQYYEEEERQRGNFPDRFSGHQFPNYSSELNVNALLLGDSALYLCASSLGLPSSYEQYFGPGTRLTVT.

This clone was detected once. The chain has TRBV4-1 and TRBJ1-2; D is ambiguous. Per the germline V gene, CDR1 is MGHRA and CDR2 is YSYEKL. The length of the CDR3 is 15 residues. V was trimmed by 2 bases and J by 1 base, leaving 11 bases between them. CDR3 sequence: CASSQSDGLNYGYTF. CDR3 nucleotides: TGCGCCAGCAGCCAATCGGACGGACTTAACTATGGCTACACCTTC.